These 11 T cell receptor beta chains came from one sample sequenced in a study of cytomegalovirus exposure and HLA in healthy donors. Assay used: immunoSEQ multiplex PCR; TCRdb lists only in-frame clones, some missing. The table has approximately 70,000 clones, less than 95% seen once. The specimen sequenced was PBMCs. All receptors come from a woman under 30 in good health and CMV-seronegative.

The chain employs TRBV28 and TRBJ2-2, with TRBD2 matching over 9 bases. Germline loops: CDR1 MDHEN, CDR2 SYDVKM. Trimming cost V 8 bases and J 5 bases; bases outside gene matches: 9. The CDR3 consists of 15 residues. In nucleotides, the CDR3 is TGTGCCAGCCAGAGGCGGGGGGGCCGTACCGGGGAGCTGTTTTTT. This translates into CASQRRGGRTGELFF.

CDR3 bases: TGTGCCAGCAAAGGGACTAGCGGGGGTTACAATGAGCAGTTCTTC. Translating gives CASKGTSGGYNEQFF. This chain links TRBV6-5 with TRBJ2-1; 14 bases map to TRBD2. Losses at the gene ends were 7 bases for V and 4 bases for J; bases not matched to a gene: 3. CDR3 length equals 15 residues. CDR1 MNHEY and CDR2 SVGAGI come from the germline V gene.

V gene TRBV5-1 combines with J gene TRBJ2-2, with D possibly matching TRBD1 (6 bases). This CDR3 region has 14 residues. Germline V gene sequence: CDR1 SGHRS, CDR2 YFSETQ. V was trimmed by 4 bases and J by 6 bases, leaving 13 bases between them. This chain's CDR3 is CASSTGILSGELFF. The CDR3 DNA is TGCGCCAGCAGCACAGGGATTCTGTCCGGGGAGCTGTTTTTT.

V is TRBV10-3 and J is TRBJ2-3; tentative D call: TRBD2 (5 bases). The CDR3 runs 14 residues. The ends were cut back, 6 bases at V and 4 bases at J, with 14 bases in the middle. Germline CDR1 and CDR2: ENHRY and SYGVKD. The CDR3 spells CAISGMVGADTQYF. CDR3 DNA sequence: TGTGCCATCAGCGGGATGGTCGGCGCAGATACGCAGTATTTT.

J is TRBJ1-1 and V is TRBV5-1; 9 bases match TRBD1. Germline V gene data show CDR1 as SGHRS and CDR2 as YFSETQ. CDR3 length: 17 residues. J lost 3 bases, V lost 2 bases, and 11 bases had no gene match. The DNA for the CDR3 is TGCGCCAGCAGCTTATTAGGGACAGGGAACCCATACACTGAAGCTTTCTTT. This codes for CASSLLGTGNPYTEAFF.

This clone was recorded only once. The chain joins TRBV7-2 to TRBJ2-7, with 7 nucleotides matching TRBD1. V shed 5 bases, J shed 7 bases, and the junction held 17 bases outside the gene matches. The CDR3 spans 16 residues. The V gene's germline CDR1 is SGHTA and CDR2 FQGNSA. CDR3 sequence: CASSLDFVGGRGEQYF. The CDR3 coding sequence is TGTGCCAGCAGCCTCGATTTCGTAGGGGGCCGGGGAGAGCAGTACTTC.

The chain uses TRBV6-5 and TRBJ1-5, with a weak D call TRBD1 (6 bases). V shed 6 bases and J shed 4 bases, with 10 bases lying between them. Looked up from germline, CDR1 is MNHEY and CDR2 is SVGAGI. The CDR3 contains 13 residues. The DNA of the CDR3 is TGTGCCAGCAGAGCCGGGACAAATCAGCCCCAGCATTTT. This gives the protein CASRAGTNQPQHF.

V gene TRBV18 combines with J gene TRBJ2-3; maybe TRBD1 (6 bases). Trimming pared 6 bases from V and 2 bases from J, leaving 12 bases between. CDR1 is KGHSH and CDR2 is LQKENI in the germline V gene. The CDR3 runs 14 residues. The DNA of the CDR3 is TGTGCCAGCTCGGTCCAGGGGACCACAGATACGCAGTATTTT. This sequence encodes CASSVQGTTDTQYF.

V usage is TRBV5-6 and J usage is TRBJ1-2; the match to TRBD1 covers 8 bases. Unmatched junction bases numbered 0, after V lost 0 bases and J lost 2 bases. CDR1 and CDR2 (germline): SGHDT, YYEEEE. The CDR3 is made up of 14 amino acids. The chain's CDR3 is CASSLGQGNYGYTF. CDR3 DNA: TGTGCCAGCAGCTTGGGACAGGGGAACTATGGCTACACCTTC.

This clone was picked up one time. This chain links TRBV19 with TRBJ2-7, with 8 positions matching TRBD1. The germline gives CDR1 LNHDA, CDR2 SQIVND (reference sequence). Trimming at V came to 1 base and at J to 3 bases, leaving 5 bases not matched to a gene. This CDR3 has 15 amino acids. CDR3 nucleotides: TGTGCCAGTAGTATAGGACAGGGGCAAGGCTACGAGCAGTACTTC. Its protein product is CASSIGQGQGYEQYF.

V gene TRBV6-1 combines with J gene TRBJ2-3; no clear D gene. Germline V gives CDR1 MNHNS, CDR2 SASEGT. CDR3 length: 12 amino acids. Trimming cost V 6 bases and J 3 bases, with 7 bases left between them. CDR3 sequence (DNA): TGTGCCAGCAGAGAGTATACAGATACGCAGTATTTT. Its translation is CASREYTDTQYF.